Below, 32 T cell receptor beta chains from the same sample are listed, as sequenced in a study of control samples from healthy donors and cancer patients. The protocol was immunoSEQ multiplex PCR, while the TCRdb copy is restricted to in-frame clones and leaves out a portion. The repertoire includes fewer than 40,000 clones, approximately 94% of them detected once, and about 6.9% sits in the top ten. Specimen: blood. These receptors all come from a man in his 60s in good health.

The chain links TRBV6-5 to TRBJ2-7; 9 bases are shared with TRBD2. V was pared by 2 bases and J by 2 bases, with 4 bases of the junction left unmatched. The germline CDR1 and CDR2 sequences are MNHEY and SVGAGI. The CDR3 sequence is 15 residues long. The CDR3 loop is CASSYGGGAPYEQYF. In DNA, the CDR3 is TGTGCCAGCAGTTACGGCGGGGGGGCTCCCTACGAGCAGTACTTC.

This chain links TRBV9 with TRBJ2-2, with D perhaps matching TRBD2 (6 bases). The CDR3 extends over 17 amino acids. Per germline, CDR1 SGDLS and CDR2 YYNGEE. V was cut by 3 bases and J by 6 bases, with 21 bases left in between. CDR3 loop: CASSATGGKWWAGELFF. The CDR3 DNA reads as TGTGCCAGCAGCGCAACAGGAGGGAAGTGGTGGGCCGGGGAGCTGTTTTTT.

The rearrangement uses TRBV7-2 and TRBJ2-5; D is undetermined. This CDR3 has 13 amino acids. Trimming pared 4 bases from V and 5 bases from J, leaving 11 bases between. In germline, CDR1 is SGHTA, CDR2 FQGNSA. The CDR3 loop reads CASSSGWAETQYF. The CDR3 DNA reads as TGTGCCAGCAGCTCTGGTTGGGCGGAGACCCAGTACTTC.

This chain connects TRBV6-2 or TRBV6-3 to TRBJ2-7, with TRBD2 matching 14 bases. This CDR3 region has 17 residues. Germline CDR1 reads MNHEY; CDR2 reads SVGEGT. V was clipped by 6 bases and J by 2 bases; unmatched bases: 9. CDR3 residues: CASSRGTSGGRPYEQYF. The CDR3 bases are TGTGCCAGCAGCAGAGGGACTAGCGGGGGCCGACCCTACGAGCAGTACTTC.

This chain links TRBV12-5 with TRBJ2-5; 7 bases are shared with TRBD2. V shed 5 bases, J shed 5 bases, and the junction held 5 bases outside the gene matches. The CDR3 loop spans 13 amino acids. The germline V gene encodes CDR1 LGHNT and CDR2 FRNRAP. The CDR3 region is CASGGGSTETQYF. CDR3 coding DNA: TGTGCTAGTGGTGGCGGGAGCACGGAGACCCAGTACTTC.

The J gene is TRBJ2-7, the V gene TRBV6-7; D unresolved. TRBV6-7 is marked as an open reading frame, function uncertain. The CDR3 is 15 amino acids. Trimming removed 3 bases at V and 0 bases at J, with 12 bases between. CDR3 loop: CASSYGPVLSYEQYF. Here the CDR3 DNA reads TGTGCCAGCAGTTATGGGCCAGTACTCTCCTACGAGCAGTACTTC.

The chain links TRBV18 to TRBJ1-5, with 8 bases identical to TRBD1. CDR3 size: 15 residues. Unmatched junction bases numbered 7, after V lost 4 bases and J lost 5 bases. Germline CDR1 reads KGHSH; CDR2 reads LQKENI. The CDR3, as DNA: TGTGCCAGCTCACTTGGACAGGGTAGGGATCAGCCCCAGCATTTT. Amino acid sequence: CASSLGQGRDQPQHF.

V and J are TRBV6-4 and TRBJ1-6; 8 positions match TRBD1. The CDR3 consists of 15 residues. J gave up 6 bases and V 3 bases, and 4 bases lay outside the gene matches. Germline assignment: CDR1 MRHNA and CDR2 SNTAGT. CDR3 DNA sequence: TGTGCCAGCAGTGAAGTCGGACAGGGTAATTCACCCCTCCACTTT. Protein: CASSEVGQGNSPLHF.

This rearrangement joins TRBV18 to TRBJ1-6, with D perhaps matching TRBD1 (6 bases). The CDR3 is 17 amino acids. Trimming took 2 bases from V and 7 from J, leaving 18 bases between them. CDR1 and CDR2 (germline): KGHSH, LQKENI. CDR3 loop: CASSPNLGAWGNSPLHF. The CDR3 DNA reads as TGTGCCAGCTCACCAAATCTGGGGGCATGGGGGAATTCACCCCTCCACTTT.

In nucleotides, the CDR3 is TGTGCCAGCAGTACGGGGAGCGGTACCTACGAGCAGTACTTC. Amino acid sequence: CASSTGSGTYEQYF. The J gene is TRBJ2-7, the V gene TRBV6-5; tentative D call: TRBD2 (5 bases). V was pared by 5 bases and J by 2 bases, with 13 bases between. Per germline, CDR1 MNHEY and CDR2 SVGAGI. This CDR3 comprises 14 residues.

The chain recombines TRBV19 with TRBJ1-6; 9 nucleotides line up with TRBD1. Germline CDR1 LNHDA, CDR2 SQIVND (reference sequence). This CDR3 contains 14 residues. Trimming removed 8 bases from V and 6 bases from J; junction bases left unmatched: 5. The CDR3 sequence is CASGDRVSNSPLHF. The CDR3 nucleotides are TGTGCCAGTGGGGACAGGGTTAGTAATTCACCCCTCCACTTT.

This chain connects TRBV19 to TRBJ2-7; unclear D gene. Germline assignment: CDR1 LNHDA and CDR2 SQIVND (reference sequence). The CDR3 loop spans 11 amino acids. V was shortened by 5 bases and J by 3 bases, with 5 bases between the two germline ends. The CDR3 DNA is TGTGCCAGTAGTTTCGGCTACGAGCAGTACTTC. Translating gives CASSFGYEQYF.

The rearrangement joins TRBV25-1 to TRBJ1-2; D perhaps matches TRBD1 (6 bases). The germline V gene has CDR1 MGHDK and CDR2 SYGVNS. This CDR3 has 15 amino acids. The germline V and J ends were trimmed by 4 bases and 4 bases, with 16 bases remaining between them. The CDR3: CASSGSYREGYGYTF. CDR3 nucleotides: TGTGCCAGCAGTGGGTCCTACAGGGAAGGCTATGGCTACACCTTC.

The chain has TRBV6-6 and TRBJ2-1; tentative D call: TRBD1 (6 bases). V shed 6 bases and J shed 4 bases, with 16 bases lying between them. The germline V gene has CDR1 MNHNY and CDR2 SVGAGI (reference sequence). There are 15 residues in the CDR3. CDR3 sequence reads: CASRDTGRGYNEQFF. CDR3 nucleotides: TGTGCCAGCAGAGATACAGGGAGAGGGTACAATGAGCAGTTCTTC.

The chain has TRBV7-2 and TRBJ2-7; D remains unclear. Trimming pared 2 bases from V and 1 base from J, leaving 6 bases between. Looked up from germline, CDR1 is SGHTA and CDR2 is FQGNSA. The CDR3 has 13 amino acids. The CDR3 DNA reads TGTGCCAGCAGCTTACGACGGTCCTACGAGCAGTACTTC. Its translation: CASSLRRSYEQYF.

The V gene is TRBV19, the J gene TRBJ1-6; D might be TRBD1 (5 bases). Trimming took 4 bases from V and 6 from J, leaving 13 bases between them. The CDR3 totals 15 residues. Germline V gene data show CDR1 as LNHDA and CDR2 as SQIVND (reference sequence). Written as DNA, the CDR3 is TGTGCCAGTAGTAAAAACCGGGACGCTAATTCACCCCTCCACTTT. Amino acids: CASSKNRDANSPLHF. The variable domain in full, with the rest retrieved from reference TRBV19 and TRBJ1-6, is DGGITQSPKYLFRKEGQNVTLSCEQNLNHDAMYWYRQDPGQGLRLIYYSQIVNDFQKGDIAEGYSVSREKKESFPLTVTSAQKNPTAFYLCASSKNRDANSPLHFGNGTRLTVT.

The V call is TRBV27, the J call TRBJ1-1, with D maybe TRBD1 (6 bases). The CDR3 sequence is 19 residues long. V was clipped by 4 bases and J by 0 bases, with 24 bases between them. Germline V gene lookup returns CDR1 MNHEY and CDR2 SMNVEV (reference sequence). The CDR3 spells CASSSREGVTQGLNTEAFF. The CDR3, as DNA: TGTGCCAGCAGTTCACGGGAGGGGGTCACCCAGGGGTTGAACACTGAAGCTTTCTTT.

This chain connects TRBV5-4 to TRBJ1-1; D call uncertain. This CDR3 has 13 residues. Looked up from germline, CDR1 is SGHNT and CDR2 is YYREEE (reference sequence). The V gene lost 4 bases and the J gene lost 5 bases, with 12 bases spanning the gap. CDR3 DNA sequence: TGTGCCAGCAGCCAGAGTTCCCGGACTGAAGCTTTCTTT. It codes for CASSQSSRTEAFF.

This clone is labeled as medium-sized (0.01 to 0.1%). The chain carries TRBV7-9 and TRBJ2-3; 14 bases fit TRBD2. The J segment lost 0 bases and the V segment lost 4 bases, leaving 9 bases of the junction unmatched. From germline, CDR1 is SEHNR and CDR2 FQNEAQ (reference sequence). This CDR3 has 19 residues. Here the CDR3 reads CASSSTGLAGDQSTDTQYF. CDR3 nucleotide sequence: TGTGCCAGCAGCTCAACGGGACTAGCGGGGGACCAAAGCACAGATACGCAGTATTTT.

The V gene is TRBV2, the J gene TRBJ1-2; 9 nucleotides match TRBD1. The germline CDR1 and CDR2 sequences are SNHLY and FYNNEI. V shed 6 bases, J shed 1 base, and the junction held 9 bases outside the gene matches. This CDR3 region has 16 residues. The CDR3 DNA reads TGTGCCAGCAGCGAACCCCGGGACAGGGTTAACTATGGCTACACCTTC. Protein: CASSEPRDRVNYGYTF.

This clone was picked up one time. One junction end does not reproduce the germline sequence, and a read error may be involved. The chain carries TRBV5-8 and TRBJ2-1; D remains ambiguous. The CDR3 is made up of 13 amino acids. Germline V gene lookup returns CDR1 SGHTS and CDR2 YDEGEE. The CDR3 sequence: CASSTFSYNERFF. CDR3 sequence (DNA): TGTGCCAGCAGCACTTTCTCGTACAATGAGCGGTTCTTC.

This sequence joins TRBV18 and TRBJ2-7; maybe TRBD2 (6 bases). Per germline, CDR1 KGHSH and CDR2 LQKENI. The CDR3 has 12 residues. Between the trimmed V and J ends, which lost 6 bases and 3 bases, there was a span of 9 bases. The CDR3 loop reads CASSRDGYEQYF. The CDR3 nucleotides read TGTGCCAGCTCGCGGGACGGCTACGAGCAGTACTTC.

The CDR3 here is CASSVRTGSFYEQYF. Written as DNA, the CDR3 is TGTGCCAGCAGCGTACGGACAGGGTCCTTCTACGAGCAGTACTTC. V is TRBV6-8 and J is TRBJ2-7; TRBD1 aligns across 8 bases. Germline trimming cut 6 bases from V and 3 bases from J; bases unmatched to any gene: 10. This CDR3 spans 15 amino acids. Germline V gene sequence: CDR1 MNHGY, CDR2 SAAAGT.

DNA of the CDR3: TGCGCCAGCAGCTTGGATACAGGGGGAAGCTCACCCCTCCACTTT. It specifies CASSLDTGGSSPLHF. The chain joins TRBV5-1 to TRBJ1-6; 8 bases align to TRBD1. V was clipped by 0 bases and J by 10 bases; unmatched bases: 6. Germline V gene lookup returns CDR1 SGHRS and CDR2 YFSETQ. The CDR3 sequence is 15 residues long.

The chain recombines TRBV5-1 with TRBJ2-7; D not certain. The V gene lost 0 bases and the J gene lost 0 bases, with 7 bases spanning the gap. Looked up from germline, CDR1 is SGHRS and CDR2 is YFSETQ. This CDR3 spans 14 amino acids. The CDR3 nucleotides are TGCGCCAGCAGCTTGGGTGGAAACTCCTACGAGCAGTACTTC. It yields the protein CASSLGGNSYEQYF.

A note on this clone: The sample contains more than one DNA sequence encoding this CDR3. The V gene is TRBV9, the J gene TRBJ1-3; D is ambiguous. The CDR3 spans 13 residues. V gave up 2 bases and J gave up 0 bases, with 3 bases separating them. Germline lookup yields CDR1 SGDLS and CDR2 YYNGEE. CDR3 in DNA: TGTGCCAGCAGCGTTGACTCTGGAAACACCATATATTTT. It codes for CASSVDSGNTIYF.

There are a few counts of this clone. The chain has TRBV7-9 and TRBJ1-2; D might be TRBD1 (6 bases). V lost 5 bases and J 5 bases, leaving 15 bases between the germline ends. Per germline, CDR1 SEHNR and CDR2 FQNEAQ (reference sequence). The CDR3 loop spans 14 amino acids. CDR3 nucleotides: TGTGCCAGCAGCGGGAGGACAGCCCGGTATGGCTACACCTTC. Protein product: CASSGRTARYGYTF.

This clone was seen a handful of times. The chain carries TRBV7-3 and TRBJ2-2, with a tentative D call TRBD2 (5 bases). The germline V gene has CDR1 SGHTA and CDR2 FQGTGA. Trimming took 4 bases from V and 0 from J, leaving 9 bases between them. The CDR3 covers 15 residues. As DNA, the CDR3 is TGTGCCAGCAGCTCGGACTGGACGAACACCGGGGAGCTGTTTTTT. This codes for CASSSDWTNTGELFF.

V is TRBV14 and J is TRBJ1-4, with a tentative D call TRBD1 (5 bases). The CDR3 runs to 15 residues. V was clipped by 5 bases and J by 4 bases, with 14 bases between them. In germline, CDR1 is SGHDN, CDR2 FVKESK. The CDR3 sequence is CASSSRAGLNEKLFF. The CDR3 coding sequence is TGTGCCAGCAGCTCCCGTGCGGGACTTAATGAAAAACTGTTTTTT.

The chain uses TRBV4-3 and TRBJ1-2, with D possibly being TRBD1 (5 bases). The germline V gene encodes CDR1 LGHNA and CDR2 YSLEER. The ends were cut back, 0 bases at V and 4 bases at J, with 15 bases in the middle. The CDR3 is made up of 16 amino acids. As DNA, the CDR3 is TGCGCCAGCAGCCAAGATGCGGGGGAGGGATTCTATGGCTACACCTTC. As protein: CASSQDAGEGFYGYTF.

The genes are TRBV27 and TRBJ2-2, with D possibly matching TRBD1 (6 bases). The CDR3 sequence is 13 residues long. The ends were cut back, 3 bases at V and 7 bases at J, with 9 bases in the middle. Germline CDR1 is MNHEY and CDR2 is SMNVEV (reference sequence). CDR3: CASSFRGGGELFF. Here the CDR3 DNA reads TGTGCCAGCAGTTTCAGGGGTGGCGGGGAGCTGTTTTTT.

The chain joins TRBV6-5 to TRBJ2-7; 7 positions agree with TRBD1. Germline V gene lookup returns CDR1 MNHEY and CDR2 SVGAGI. Losses at the gene ends were 5 bases for V and 5 bases for J; bases not matched to a gene: 12. The CDR3 consists of 15 residues. The CDR3 DNA follows: TGTGCCAGCAGTCCCCGGGGACAGAGGATTAACGAGCAGTACTTC. Encoded protein: CASSPRGQRINEQYF.